The 25 T cell receptor beta chains below all came from one sample that was sequenced in a study of CD8+ T cells in alopecia areata. Extraction and reverse transcription of RNA yielded cDNA as the sequencing template. Using immunoSEQ multiplex PCR, the repertoire was profiled, and TCRdb retains in-frame clones only, with some absent. The data hold about 220,000 clones, with more than 45% observed a single time. Regarding treatment: oral pan-JAK inhibitor, 5-10 mg twice daily. The sequencing here drew on CD4+ T cells sorted from blood, taken at week 4, from a patient treated with tofacitinib. The receptor source for this set is a human donor with alopecia areata.

This clone was observed a few times. The chain carries TRBV29-1 and TRBJ1-1; D not certain. Germline CDR1 and CDR2: SQVTM and ANQGSEA. Trimming removed 6 bases from V and 0 bases from J, with 11 bases in between. This CDR3 is built from 13 residues. The DNA for the CDR3 is TGCAGCGTCACTGGACGGGTGAACACTGAAGCTTTCTTT. Protein: CSVTGRVNTEAFF.

The chain has TRBV6-5 and TRBJ2-1; the D is unclear. This CDR3 is 13 amino acids long. Trimming shortened V by 6 bases and J by 1 base, and 7 bases separated the two germline ends. Germline V gene sequence: CDR1 MNHEY, CDR2 SVGAGI. The CDR3 protein is CASRGSSYNEQFF. The CDR3 coding sequence is TGTGCCAGCAGGGGCTCGTCCTACAATGAGCAGTTCTTC.

Concerning this clone: The sample contains more than one DNA sequence encoding this CDR3. This CDR3 reads CAWSVPSYGYTF. DNA for the CDR3: TGTGCCTGGAGTGTACCCTCCTATGGCTACACCTTC. The chain employs TRBV30 and TRBJ1-2; D gene unclear. This CDR3 has 12 amino acids. Trimming removed 0 bases at V and 4 bases at J, with 6 bases between. Germline CDR1 reads GTSNPN; CDR2 reads SVGIG (reference sequence).

V usage is TRBV29-1 and J usage is TRBJ2-1; the match to TRBD2 covers 11 bases. The CDR3 consists of 13 residues. Unmatched junction bases numbered 7, after V lost 8 bases and J lost 7 bases. From germline, CDR1 is SQVTM and CDR2 ANQGSEA. This CDR3 is CSLTSGGTNEQFF. CDR3 DNA sequence: TGCAGCCTTACTAGCGGGGGAACGAATGAGCAGTTCTTC.

CDR3 sequence: CASSLDGGTFSGANVLTF. The CDR3 DNA reads TGCGCCAGCAGCTTGGATGGGGGCACTTTCTCTGGGGCCAACGTCCTGACTTTC. The chain carries TRBV5-1 and TRBJ2-6, with D perhaps TRBD1 (6 bases). V was cut by 0 bases and J by 0 bases, with 13 bases left in between. Germline lookup yields CDR1 SGHRS and CDR2 YFSETQ. The CDR3 loop spans 18 amino acids.

This clone was detected only a few times. The chain combines TRBV9 with TRBJ1-2; no firm D call. V was shortened by 0 bases and J by 8 bases, with 11 bases between the two germline ends. CDR1 and CDR2 from the germline V gene are SGDLS and YYNGEE. This CDR3 has 13 amino acids. The CDR3 DNA is TGTGCCAGCAGCGTAGGAGCCGGCGGAGGCTACACCTTC. The encoded protein is CASSVGAGGGYTF. Full variable domain (remainder filled in from reference TRBV9 and TRBJ1-2): DSGVTQTPKHLITATGQRVTLRCSPRSGDLSVYWYQQSLDQGLQFLIQYYNGEERAKGNILERFSAQQFPDLHSELNLSSLELGDSALYFCASSVGAGGGYTFGSGTRLTVV.

The chain recombines TRBV2 with TRBJ2-7; TRBD1 aligns across 7 bases. Germline trimming cut 3 bases from V and 0 bases from J; bases unmatched to any gene: 5. CDR1 is SNHLY and CDR2 is FYNNEI in the germline V gene. This CDR3 comprises 15 residues. CDR3 DNA sequence: TGTGCCAGCAGTGACCCGGGACAGTCCTCCTACGAGCAGTACTTC. This translates into CASSDPGQSSYEQYF. The complete variable domain, with remaining parts taken from reference TRBV2 and TRBJ2-7, reads EPEVTQTPSHQVTQMGQEVILRCVPISNHLYFYWYRQILGQKVEFLVSFYNNEISEKSEIFDDQFSVERPDGSNFTLKIRSTKLEDSAMYFCASSDPGQSSYEQYFGPGTRLTVT.

The chain joins TRBV7-9 to TRBJ2-7; D assignment may be TRBD1 or TRBD2 (6 bases each). The CDR3 covers 15 residues. CDR1 SEHNR and CDR2 FQNEAQ come from the germline V gene (reference sequence). Trimming took off 5 bases at V and 1 base at J, with 15 bases between the two ends. Here the CDR3 reads CASSRPGGISYEQYF. As DNA, the CDR3 is TGTGCCAGCAGCCGCCCCGGGGGCATATCCTACGAGCAGTACTTC. The whole variable domain, filled in from reference TRBV7-9 and TRBJ2-7, reads DTGVSQNPRHKITKRGQNVTFRCDPISEHNRLYWYRQTLGQGPEFLTYFQNEAQLEKSRLLSDRFSAERPKGSFSTLEIQRTEQGDSAMYLCASSRPGGISYEQYFGPGTRLTVT.

The chain employs TRBV29-1 and TRBJ1-2, with TRBD1 matching 8 bases. CDR1 and CDR2 from the germline V gene are SQVTM and ANQGSEA. After removal of 8 bases from V and 6 bases from J, the junction contained 8 bases not matched to a gene. This CDR3 has 12 residues. This chain's CDR3 is CSSSEQGDGYTF. The CDR3 region has the DNA TGCAGCTCATCAGAACAGGGGGATGGCTACACCTTC.

This chain links TRBV4-3 with TRBJ1-5; D remains unclear. Germline CDR1 is LGHNA and CDR2 is YSLEER. V lost 0 bases and J 4 bases, leaving 7 bases between the germline ends. The CDR3 runs 14 residues. CDR3 DNA: TGCGCCAGCAGCCAAGACGGAGAGAATCAGCCCCAGCATTTT. It encodes CASSQDGENQPQHF.

The chain has TRBV7-9 and TRBJ1-1, with TRBD1 as a possible D gene (6 bases). V was cut by 5 bases and J by 1 base, with 8 bases left in between. CDR1 and CDR2 (germline): SEHNR, FQNEAQ (reference sequence). The CDR3 has 13 amino acids. CDR3: CASSKTGNTEAFF. Here the CDR3 DNA reads TGTGCCAGCAGCAAGACAGGGAACACTGAAGCTTTCTTT. Full variable domain (rest looked up from reference TRBV7-9 and TRBJ1-1): DTGVSQNPRHKITKRGQNVTFRCDPISEHNRLYWYRQTLGQGPEFLTYFQNEAQLEKSRLLSDRFSAERPKGSFSTLEIQRTEQGDSAMYLCASSKTGNTEAFFGQGTRLTVV.

V is TRBV9 and J is TRBJ1-2, with TRBD1 matching over 7 bases. V dropped 3 bases and J dropped 7; count of bases not matched to a gene: 12. The CDR3 is 15 amino acids. Per the germline V gene, CDR1 is SGDLS and CDR2 is YYNGEE. CDR3 sequence (DNA): TGTGCCAGCAGCGAGCGGGACAGATCCATACGTGGCTACACCTTC. It encodes CASSERDRSIRGYTF.

The rearrangement links TRBV29-1 to TRBJ1-2; D is unresolved. Germline CDR1 and CDR2: SQVTM and ANQGSEA. This CDR3 contains 10 residues. V lost 6 bases, J lost 7 bases, and 9 bases lay in between. The CDR3 is CSVLATGYTF. CDR3 DNA sequence: TGCAGCGTCCTGGCCACTGGCTACACCTTC.

Only a few counts were recorded for this clone. The chain combines TRBV29-1 with TRBJ2-7, with D unresolved. The V gene's germline CDR1 is SQVTM and CDR2 ANQGSEA. The CDR3 has 12 residues. V was clipped by 4 bases and J by 3 bases, with 10 bases between them. CDR3 nucleotide sequence: TGCAGCGTTGGGGTCTTGAACTACGAGCAGTACTTC. Its protein is CSVGVLNYEQYF.

The chain employs TRBV7-8 and TRBJ1-1; unclear D gene. V shed 6 bases and J shed 2 bases, with 10 bases lying between them. This CDR3 region has 13 residues. Germline V CDR1 and CDR2: SGHVS, FQNEAQ. The CDR3 loop is CASRVAANTEAFF. CDR3 in DNA: TGTGCCAGCAGGGTAGCAGCAAACACTGAAGCTTTCTTT.

This chain links TRBV4-1 with TRBJ2-3; unclear D gene. Germline values: CDR1 MGHRA, CDR2 YSYEKL. The CDR3 runs to 14 residues. Trimming shortened V by 0 bases and J by 2 bases, and 6 bases separated the two germline ends. The DNA of the CDR3 is TGCGCCAGCAGCCAAGATTGGTACACAGATACGCAGTATTTT. Translating it yields CASSQDWYTDTQYF.

The chain carries TRBV5-1 and TRBJ1-1; D not resolved. V lost 0 bases and J lost 1, with 10 bases in between. Germline CDR1 is SGHRS and CDR2 is YFSETQ. This CDR3 comprises 15 residues. The CDR3: CASSLGVRTNTEAFF. CDR3 DNA: TGCGCCAGCAGCTTGGGAGTTCGGACGAACACTGAAGCTTTCTTT.

The CDR3 coding sequence is TGCGCCAGCAGCCGGTTTAGCGGTCGGAACACCGGGGAGCTGTTTTTT. Amino acid sequence: CASSRFSGRNTGELFF. V usage is TRBV4-3 and J usage is TRBJ2-2, with D possibly being TRBD2 (6 bases). The V and J ends lost 4 bases and 1 base respectively, with 13 bases between them. The CDR3 has 16 amino acids. Germline V lookup: CDR1 LGHNA, CDR2 YSLEER.

This chain joins TRBV9 and TRBJ1-1; TRBD1 matches at 7 bases. V dropped 4 bases and J dropped 4; count of bases not matched to a gene: 4. The germline V gene encodes CDR1 SGDLS and CDR2 YYNGEE. This CDR3 has 13 amino acids. CDR3: CASSPYRGTEAFF. CDR3 sequence (DNA): TGTGCCAGCAGCCCATACAGGGGCACTGAAGCTTTCTTT.

This rearrangement joins TRBV4-3 to TRBJ2-7, with 8 bases identical to TRBD1. This CDR3 is built from 15 residues. The germline CDR1 and CDR2 sequences are LGHNA and YSLEER. The ends lost 4 bases at V and 3 bases at J; junction bases unmatched: 8. CDR3 DNA: TGCGCCAGCAGCCCTACCCGGGACAGGAACTACGAGCAGTACTTC. It specifies CASSPTRDRNYEQYF.

This rearrangement joins TRBV6-5 to TRBJ2-5; a weak D match, TRBD2 (6 bases). The germline V gene encodes CDR1 MNHEY and CDR2 SVGAGI. V lost 8 bases, J lost 5 bases, and 18 bases lay in between. The CDR3 totals 14 residues. Here the CDR3 DNA reads TGTGCCAGCGCGGGACCCTACCCTTCGGAGACCCAGTACTTC. Amino acids: CASAGPYPSETQYF.

Worth noting for this clone: This same CDR3 is encoded by further DNA sequences in the sample. The CDR3 sequence: CASSLGGNTEAFF. CDR3 nucleotide sequence: TGTGCCAGCAGCTTAGGTGGCAACACTGAAGCTTTCTTT. This chain connects TRBV11-3 to TRBJ1-1; D not certain. CDR3 length: 13 amino acids. CDR1 SGHNT and CDR2 YENEEA come from the germline V gene. V dropped 1 base and J dropped 2 bases, with 5 bases sitting between them.

The chain links TRBV25-1 to TRBJ2-3, with 9 nucleotides matching TRBD2. Losses at the gene ends were 6 bases for V and 4 bases for J; bases not matched to a gene: 14. CDR1 MGHDK and CDR2 SYGVNS come from the germline V gene. The CDR3 extends over 17 amino acids. The CDR3, as DNA: TGTGCCAGCAGCGCAAGTTATTGGAGCGGGGGGTCAGATACGCAGTATTTT. Translating it yields CASSASYWSGGSDTQYF.

This clone has a handful of counts. The rearrangement joins TRBV30 to TRBJ1-3; 8 bases map to TRBD1. The CDR3 is 13 amino acids. Germline-derived CDR1 and CDR2 are GTSNPN and SVGIG (reference sequence). CDR3 amino acids: CATDREGRNTIYF. The CDR3 DNA sequence: TGTGCTACGGACAGGGAAGGGAGAAACACCATATATTTT.

The chain joins TRBV5-1 to TRBJ1-1; 7 nucleotides align to TRBD1. CDR3 length: 13 amino acids. Germline loops: CDR1 SGHRS, CDR2 YFSETQ. V lost 2 bases to trimming and J lost 4 bases; unmatched junction nucleotides: 2. The CDR3 DNA follows: TGCGCCAGCAGCTTCCCAGGGGGCACTGAAGCTTTCTTT. The encoded protein is CASSFPGGTEAFF.